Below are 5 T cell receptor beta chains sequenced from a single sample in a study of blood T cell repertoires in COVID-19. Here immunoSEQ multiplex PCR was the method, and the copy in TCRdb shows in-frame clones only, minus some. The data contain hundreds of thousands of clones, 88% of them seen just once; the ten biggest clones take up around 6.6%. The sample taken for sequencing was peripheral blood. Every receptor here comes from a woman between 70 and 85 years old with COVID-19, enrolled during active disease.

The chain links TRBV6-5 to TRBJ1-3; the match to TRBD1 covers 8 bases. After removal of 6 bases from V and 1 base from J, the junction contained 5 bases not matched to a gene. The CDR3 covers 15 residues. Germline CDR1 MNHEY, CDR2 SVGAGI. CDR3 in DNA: TGTGCCAGCAGCCCCTGGGACAGGTCTGGAAACACCATATATTTT. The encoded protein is CASSPWDRSGNTIYF.

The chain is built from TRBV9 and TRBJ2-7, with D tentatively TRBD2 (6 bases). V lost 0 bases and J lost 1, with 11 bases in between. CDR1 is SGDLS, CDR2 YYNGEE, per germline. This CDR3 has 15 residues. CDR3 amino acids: CASSVGAGYSYEQYF. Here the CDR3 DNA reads TGTGCCAGCAGCGTAGGGGCGGGGTATTCCTACGAGCAGTACTTC.

This CDR3 is CASSQFIAGGTDTQYF. The CDR3 DNA follows: TGTGCCAGCAGCCAATTTATTGCGGGGGGCACAGATACGCAGTATTTT. The V call is TRBV4-2, the J call TRBJ2-3, with 7 bases that match TRBD2. V lost 2 bases, J lost 1 base, and 6 bases stayed unmatched. The CDR3 consists of 16 residues. Germline V gene sequence: CDR1 LGHNA, CDR2 YNFKEQ.

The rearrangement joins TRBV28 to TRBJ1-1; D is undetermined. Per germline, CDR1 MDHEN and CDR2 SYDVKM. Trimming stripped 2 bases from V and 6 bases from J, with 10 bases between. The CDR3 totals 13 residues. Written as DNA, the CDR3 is TGTGCCAGCAGTTTACAGATAGAGGCTGAAGCTTTCTTT. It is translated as CASSLQIEAEAFF.

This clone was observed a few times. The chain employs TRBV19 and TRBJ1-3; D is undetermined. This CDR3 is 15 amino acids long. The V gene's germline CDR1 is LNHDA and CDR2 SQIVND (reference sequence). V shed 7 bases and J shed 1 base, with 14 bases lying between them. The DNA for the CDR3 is TGTGCCAGTACCGCATCGACAATTTCTGGAAACACCATATATTTT. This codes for CASTASTISGNTIYF.